The 22 T cell receptor beta chains given below trace back to one sample, sequenced in a study of blood T cell repertoires in COVID-19. Sequencing was performed with immunoSEQ multiplex PCR; in TCRdb, only in-frame clones are kept and a portion is missing. The data hold tens of thousands of clones, with around 86% observed a single time. Input material: peripheral blood. The receptors originated from an older woman with acute or convalescent COVID-19.

The J gene is TRBJ1-1, the V gene TRBV10-3; D is possibly TRBD1 (6 bases). The CDR3 consists of 15 residues. With 3 bases removed from V and 8 bases from J, the gap between germline ends came to 19 bases. From germline, CDR1 is ENHRY and CDR2 SYGVKD. For the CDR3, the DNA is TGTGCCATCAGTGATGGGGGTGGAGCGGGGGGCGAAGCTTTCTTT. This gives the protein CAISDGGGAGGEAFF.

The chain uses TRBV6-5 and TRBJ1-1; 7 bases fit TRBD1. The CDR3 totals 15 residues. Germline CDR1 MNHEY, CDR2 SVGAGI. V gave up 7 bases and J gave up 3 bases; unmatched junction bases: 11. The CDR3 DNA follows: TGTGCCAGCACCCTAAGAGGGGGCAGCTACACTGAAGCTTTCTTT. Translating gives CASTLRGGSYTEAFF.

There are a few counts of this clone. The rearrangement links TRBV6-4 to TRBJ1-1; TRBD1 agrees at 8 bases. The CDR3 covers 14 residues. The trim removed 6 bases at V and 4 bases at J, leaving 7 bases unmatched. Germline V lookup: CDR1 MRHNA, CDR2 SNTAGT. The CDR3 region has the DNA TGTGCCAGCAGCCCTAGGACAGGGAGCACTGAAGCTTTCTTT. It encodes CASSPRTGSTEAFF.

The V gene is TRBV27, the J gene TRBJ1-1; 8 nucleotides agree with TRBD1. Germline CDR1 and CDR2: MNHEY and SMNVEV (reference sequence). The trim removed 3 bases at V and 1 base at J, leaving 4 bases unmatched. This CDR3 has 15 amino acids. The CDR3, as DNA: TGTGCCAGCAGTTTCGGGGACAGGAAGAACACTGAAGCTTTCTTT. This gives the protein CASSFGDRKNTEAFF.

This chain uses TRBV18 with TRBJ1-1; possible D gene TRBD1, 5 bases. Germline lookup yields CDR1 KGHSH and CDR2 LQKENI. The CDR3 spans 15 residues. Trimming removed 2 bases from V and 2 bases from J, with 12 bases in between. CDR3 residues: CASSPGAGTNTEAFF. For the CDR3, the DNA is TGTGCCAGCTCACCAGGGGCAGGGACTAACACTGAAGCTTTCTTT.

The chain joins TRBV6-5 to TRBJ1-3; D unresolved. The CDR3 contains 13 residues. Trimming took off 6 bases at V and 4 bases at J, with 10 bases between the two ends. Germline CDR1 MNHEY, CDR2 SVGAGI. The CDR3 reads CASRRGDGNTIYF. CDR3 nucleotide sequence: TGTGCCAGCAGGCGGGGAGACGGAAACACCATATATTTT.

The chain employs TRBV14 and TRBJ2-1, with 7 bases aligning to TRBD1. Germline CDR1 and CDR2: SGHDN and FVKESK. V gave up 4 bases and J gave up 9 bases; unmatched junction bases: 9. The CDR3 is 14 residues long. CDR3 amino acids: CASSRSQGIGEQFF. The CDR3 nucleotides are TGTGCCAGCAGCCGCTCACAGGGGATCGGTGAGCAGTTCTTC.

There are a few counts of this clone. J is TRBJ1-2 and V is TRBV30; 9 nucleotides align to TRBD1. The CDR3 contains 15 residues. With V trimmed by 0 bases and J by 8 bases, 10 bases remained unmatched. Looked up from germline, CDR1 is GTSNPN and CDR2 is SVGIG (reference sequence). The CDR3 sequence is CAWSVQRTGDRGYTF. The CDR3 DNA follows: TGTGCCTGGAGTGTACAGAGGACAGGGGATCGCGGCTACACCTTC.

The CDR3 region has the DNA TGTGCCAGCAGTTTAAGAGGACAGGGGGGGAATCAGCCCCAGCATTTT. Translating it yields CASSLRGQGGNQPQHF. The gene calls are TRBV28 and TRBJ1-5, with 10 bases matching TRBD1. Germline CDR1 and CDR2: MDHEN and SYDVKM. The CDR3 has 16 amino acids. J gave up 4 bases and V 2 bases, and 5 bases lay outside the gene matches.

V and J are TRBV3-1 (or the pseudogene TRBV3-2) and TRBJ1-1; a weak D match, TRBD1 (5 bases). Deletions cut 0 bases from V and 10 bases from J, with 12 bases between. Germline CDR1 and CDR2: LGHDT and YNNKEL (reference sequence). The CDR3 runs to 13 residues. CDR3 residues: CASSQEGAGRAFF. In DNA, the CDR3 is TGTGCCAGCAGCCAAGAAGGAGCAGGGCGAGCTTTCTTT.

The chain employs TRBV5-1 and TRBJ1-1; D is possibly TRBD1 (5 bases). The CDR3 extends over 16 amino acids. Trimming pared 3 bases from V and 2 bases from J, leaving 17 bases between. Germline assignment: CDR1 SGHRS and CDR2 YFSETQ. The CDR3 nucleotides are TGCGCCAGCAGCTCCCATCTGACAGAAACTAACACTGAAGCTTTCTTT. This codes for CASSSHLTETNTEAFF. The entire variable domain, with the rest obtained from reference TRBV5-1 and TRBJ1-1, is as follows: KAGVTQTPRYLIKTRGQQVTLSCSPISGHRSVSWYQQTPGQGLQFLFEYFSETQRNKGNFPGRFSGRQFSNSRSEMNVSTLELGDSALYLCASSSHLTETNTEAFFGQGTRLTVV.

The chain recombines TRBV12-3 or TRBV12-4 with TRBJ1-2; no reliable D call. V lost 6 bases and J lost 7, with 15 bases in between. The CDR3 totals 13 residues. The CDR3 reads CASRPQESAGYTF. Written as DNA, the CDR3 is TGTGCCAGCAGACCTCAGGAATCAGCTGGCTACACCTTC.

This chain connects TRBV30 to TRBJ1-5; tentatively, D is TRBD1 (6 bases). The germline V gene has CDR1 GTSNPN and CDR2 SVGIG (reference sequence). This CDR3 spans 14 amino acids. V lost 8 bases and J 4 bases, leaving 18 bases between the germline ends. The CDR3 DNA reads as TGTGCCGTATCACAGGGTACCTCTAATCAGCCCCAGCATTTT. The encoded protein is CAVSQGTSNQPQHF. The variable domain in full, with the rest retrieved from reference TRBV30 and TRBJ1-5, is SQTIHQWPATLVQPVGSPLSLECTVEGTSNPNLYWYRQAAGRGLQLLFYSVGIGQISSEVPQNLSASRPQDRQFILSSKKLLLSDSGFYLCAVSQGTSNQPQHFGDGTRLSIL.

V and J are TRBV18 and TRBJ1-1; 9 bases match TRBD1. CDR1 KGHSH and CDR2 LQKENI come from the germline V gene. The CDR3 runs to 15 residues. Trimming at V came to 6 bases and at J to 4 bases, leaving 9 bases not matched to a gene. The CDR3 loop is CASSISTGGGTEAFF. CDR3 in DNA: TGTGCCAGCTCTATTTCGACAGGGGGGGGCACTGAAGCTTTCTTT.

J is TRBJ2-3 and V is TRBV4-2; 9 bases match TRBD2. V shed 1 base, J shed 10 bases, and the junction held 6 bases outside the gene matches. From germline, CDR1 is LGHNA and CDR2 YNFKEQ. This CDR3 is 14 amino acids long. In DNA form, the CDR3 reads TGTGCCAGCAGCCAAGGGCTAGCGGGGCCGGCGCAGTATTTT. Translated, it gives CASSQGLAGPAQYF.

This clone was found a few times. V gene TRBV19 combines with J gene TRBJ2-1; 8 bases fit TRBD1. V dropped 3 bases and J dropped 4; count of bases not matched to a gene: 8. Germline V gene data show CDR1 as LNHDA and CDR2 as SQIVND (reference sequence). The CDR3 loop spans 16 amino acids. CDR3 nucleotides: TGTGCCAGTAGTATTTATTACGGGACAGGATACAATGAGCAGTTCTTC. It specifies CASSIYYGTGYNEQFF. Full variable domain (rest looked up from reference TRBV19 and TRBJ2-1): DGGITQSPKYLFRKEGQNVTLSCEQNLNHDAMYWYRQDPGQGLRLIYYSQIVNDFQKGDIAEGYSVSREKKESFPLTVTSAQKNPTAFYLCASSIYYGTGYNEQFFGPGTRLTVL.

The CDR3 region has the DNA TGTGCCAGCAGGGTCGAGACGGGTCAAAACATTCAGTACTTC. Encoded protein: CASRVETGQNIQYF. The chain joins TRBV2 to TRBJ2-4; D gene uncertain. Germline V gene data show CDR1 as SNHLY and CDR2 as FYNNEI. This CDR3 spans 14 amino acids. Between the trimmed V and J ends, which lost 6 bases and 5 bases, there was a span of 14 bases. Using reference TRBV2 and TRBJ2-4 for the parts outside the CDR3, the full variable domain is EPEVTQTPSHQVTQMGQEVILRCVPISNHLYFYWYRQILGQKVEFLVSFYNNEISEKSEIFDDQFSVERPDGSNFTLKIRSTKLEDSAMYFCASRVETGQNIQYFGAGTRLSVL.

V usage is TRBV7-3 and J usage is TRBJ2-1; D uncertain. The CDR3 sequence is 15 residues long. Trimming took off 3 bases at V and 0 bases at J, with 9 bases between the two ends. Germline V gene sequence: CDR1 SGHTA, CDR2 FQGTGA. The DNA of the CDR3 is TGTGCCAGCAGCTTGTTACAGAGCTCCTACAATGAGCAGTTCTTC. Protein: CASSLLQSSYNEQFF. The whole variable domain, remainder taken from reference TRBV7-3 and TRBJ2-1, is GAGVSQTPSNKVTEKGKYVELRCDPISGHTALYWYRQSLGQGPEFLIYFQGTGAADDSGLPNDRFFAVRPEGSVSTLKIQRTERGDSAVYLCASSLLQSSYNEQFFGPGTRLTVL.

The chain links TRBV25-1 to TRBJ1-2; D is perhaps TRBD1 (6 bases). The V end was cut by 4 bases, the J end by 4 bases, with 10 bases between. Germline loops: CDR1 MGHDK, CDR2 SYGVNS. The CDR3 sequence is 13 residues long. The CDR3 coding sequence is TGTGCCAGCAGTGTACAGGGCGGCTATGGCTACACCTTC. Encoded protein: CASSVQGGYGYTF.

CDR3 residues: CATSTRTGPNQPQHF. The CDR3 DNA follows: TGTGCCACCAGCACAAGGACAGGGCCCAATCAGCCCCAGCATTTT. V gene TRBV15 combines with J gene TRBJ1-5, with 8 bases aligning to TRBD1. The length of the CDR3 is 15 residues. The ends lost 4 bases at V and 3 bases at J; junction bases unmatched: 5. Germline V gene sequence: CDR1 LNHNV, CDR2 YYDKDF (reference sequence). Variable domain in full (rest from reference TRBV15 and TRBJ1-5): DAMVIQNPRYQVTQFGKPVTLSCSQTLNHNVMYWYQQKSSQAPKLLFHYYDKDFNNEADTPDNFQSRRPNTSFCFLDIRSPGLGDTAMYLCATSTRTGPNQPQHFGDGTRLSIL.

This clone was counted only a few times. The rearrangement uses TRBV15 and TRBJ1-6; 9 bases agree with TRBD1. Losses at the gene ends were 0 bases for V and 7 bases for J; bases not matched to a gene: 1. The CDR3 sequence is 15 residues long. Germline V CDR1 and CDR2: LNHNV, YYDKDF (reference sequence). The CDR3 DNA follows: TGTGCCACCAGCAGAGAGGGACAGGGCAATTCACCCCTCCACTTT. Amino acid sequence: CATSREGQGNSPLHF.

This chain uses TRBV7-9 with TRBJ2-7, with 11 bases fitting TRBD2. Germline assignment: CDR1 SEHNR and CDR2 FQNEAQ (reference sequence). CDR3 size: 14 residues. V dropped 4 bases and J dropped 7; count of bases not matched to a gene: 6. The DNA for the CDR3 is TGTGCCAGCAGCTCGACTAGCGGGACAGGAGAGCAGTACTTC. Protein product: CASSSTSGTGEQYF.